This T cell receptor beta chain was identified during a study of T cell changes during pregnancy in multiple sclerosis. The assay was immunoSEQ multiplex PCR, and TCRdb's table has in-frame clones only and misses some. This table has fewer than 70,000 clones, 85% to 95% appearing once. The CDR3 is 18 amino acids. Germline V gene data show CDR1 as SGHNT and CDR2 as YENEEA. Trimming removed 2 bases from V and 5 bases from J; junction bases left unmatched: 14. The sequence was obtained from a female donor in good health, enrolled as a control in a pregnancy study. The sample consisted of CD8+ T cells from peripheral blood mononuclear cells, taken in the third trimester of pregnancy. This chain links TRBV11-3 with TRBJ2-7, with 11 bases aligning to TRBD2. CDR3 sequence reads: CASSLSLLAGVVSDEQYF. CDR3 DNA: TGTGCCAGCAGCTTAAGCTTACTAGCGGGGGTCGTTTCAGACGAGCAGTACTTC.